Sequencing of this TCR beta chain was carried out in a study of shared clonotypes between healthy human individuals. Study-wide results and caveats: The authors expected sequencing depth to affect clonotype sharing among donors.

Note on this clone: As yet, its antigen is unknown.

Clones were sequenced by immunoSEQ multiplex PCR, and TCRdb holds only the in-frame ones, with some missing. The repertoire holds 2 million to 2.5 million clones, approximately 94% seen once, with approximately 0.13% in the top ten. Germline CDR1 and CDR2: SEHNR and FQNEAQ (reference sequence). The CDR3 is 13 residues long. V gave up 8 bases and J gave up 8 bases, with 15 bases separating them. V gene TRBV7-9 combines with J gene TRBJ1-4; weak D call: TRBD1 (5 bases). The sample taken for sequencing was naive CD4+ T cells sorted from blood. The subset here: CD45RA+ positively selected. The origin of this receptor is a man aged 18 to 29 in good health. As DNA, the CDR3 is TGTGCCAGCGGAAGGAAGGGGAACGAAAAACTGTTTTTT. Translated: CASGRKGNEKLFF.